The 16 T cell receptor beta chains below come from one sample, sequenced in a study of T-cell memory formation after mild COVID-19 (dated by TCRdb to about 2021). The library was produced with 5' RACE. The reads were generated on an Illumina NovaSeq 6000. TCRdb reprocessing: public reads trimmed at Q25 with fastp, clones called with MiXCR, in-frame beta chains kept. Here each entry gathers all rows of one CDR3 protein and keeps the most common genes and DNA. The sample data list about 350,000 distinct CDR3 sequences, and around 14% of these were observed just once. Of the sample, around 22% falls within the top ten clones. Input material: PBMCs or a T cell subset sorted from them (not recorded which). These receptors all stem from a man between 18 and 35 years old who had mild COVID-19 (a few samples of this study predate the infection). The sample titles of this study are shuffled in the database, so cell type and time point are left out; the donor was told from shared clones.

The V call is TRBV4-1, the J call TRBJ1-2; a weak D match, TRBD1 (6 bases). The CDR3 contains 16 residues. Per the germline V gene, CDR1 is MGHRA and CDR2 is YSYEKL. V lost 4 bases to trimming and J lost 1 base, with 16 bases between them. This CDR3 is CASSPLSGEVNYGYTF. CDR3 in DNA: TGCGCCAGCAGCCCCCTCTCAGGGGAAGTTAACTATGGCTACACCTTC.

This chain joins TRBV28 and TRBJ2-7; possibly TRBD1 or TRBD2 for D (5 bases each). Germline V gene data show CDR1 as MDHEN and CDR2 as SYDVKM. Trimming took 2 bases from V and 0 from J, leaving 11 bases between them. The length of the CDR3 is 15 residues. In DNA, the CDR3 is TGTGCCAGCAGTTTACCCGGGGCGAGCTCCTACGAGCAGTACTTC. It yields the protein CASSLPGASSYEQYF.

The rearrangement links TRBV3-1 to TRBJ2-1; tentative D call: TRBD1 (6 bases). V was trimmed by 4 bases and J by 8 bases, leaving 12 bases between them. This CDR3 is 13 amino acids long. Germline CDR1 reads LGHDT; CDR2 reads YNNKEL (reference sequence). The CDR3 loop reads CASSPDSRHEQFF. The DNA of the CDR3 is TGTGCCAGCAGCCCGGACAGTCGTCATGAGCAGTTCTTC.

This clonotype was seen at least ten times. The V and J genes are TRBV4-1 and TRBJ2-3; 8 bases are shared with TRBD2. J gave up 4 bases and V 4 bases, and 10 bases lay outside the gene matches. This CDR3 comprises 16 residues. The germline V gene encodes CDR1 MGHRA and CDR2 YSYEKL. Here the CDR3 reads CASSLSSGGASDTQYF. CDR3 nucleotides: TGCGCCAGCAGCCTATCGTCCGGGGGGGCGTCAGATACGCAGTATTTT.

This clonotype showed up many times. The V call is TRBV6-1, the J call TRBJ2-7; D remains unclear. Germline V gives CDR1 MNHNS, CDR2 SASEGT. Trimming took off 6 bases at V and 0 bases at J, with 12 bases between the two ends. This CDR3 has 14 amino acids. In nucleotides, the CDR3 is TGTGCCAGCAGCGGTAACACATACTCCTACGAGCAGTACGTC. Translation gives CASSGNTYSYEQYV.

V usage is TRBV12-3 or TRBV12-4 and J usage is TRBJ1-1; D ambiguous. The CDR3 runs 15 residues. The V and J ends lost 3 bases and 5 bases respectively, with 16 bases between them. The CDR3 sequence: CASSLDRKGYTEAFF. The CDR3 DNA is TGTGCCAGCAGTTTGGATCGGAAAGGGTATACTGAAGCTTTCTTT.

This clonotype showed up just a few times. The genes are TRBV7-3 and TRBJ1-3; perhaps TRBD1 as D (6 bases). Trimming left V 4 bases short and J 5 bases short, with 15 bases between. The germline V gene has CDR1 SGHTA and CDR2 FQGTGA. This CDR3 spans 15 amino acids. The CDR3 sequence: CASSSIRGCRNTIYF. The CDR3 DNA reads TGTGCCAGCAGCTCCATCAGGGGATGTAGAAACACCATATATTTT.

The chain combines TRBV9 with TRBJ2-3, with 8 bases aligning to TRBD2. The germline V gene encodes CDR1 SGDLS and CDR2 YYNGEE. The V segment lost 3 bases and the J segment 4 bases; nucleotides outside the gene matches: 7. The CDR3 is 15 residues long. CDR3 sequence: CASSARGGLSDTQYF. CDR3 sequence (DNA): TGTGCCAGCAGCGCCCGGGGGGGCCTTTCAGATACGCAGTATTTT. The variable domain in full, completed from reference TRBV9 and TRBJ2-3, reads DSGVTQTPKHLITATGQRVTLRCSPRSGDLSVYWYQQSLDQGLQFLIQYYNGEERAKGNILERFSAQQFPDLHSELNLSSLELGDSALYFCASSARGGLSDTQYFGPGTRLTVL.

This clonotype was recorded many times. The chain employs TRBV5-1 and TRBJ2-5; D might be TRBD1 (6 bases). CDR1 SGHRS and CDR2 YFSETQ come from the germline V gene. The V gene lost 1 base and the J gene lost 3 bases, with 16 bases spanning the gap. The CDR3 has 16 residues. As DNA, the CDR3 is TGCGCCAGCAGCTTGCCCCCGGACAGTATTGAAGAGACCCAGTACTTC. Residues: CASSLPPDSIEETQYF.

This clonotype has more than one count but fewer than ten. The rearrangement uses TRBV4-3 and TRBJ2-5; D ambiguous. Trimming removed 1 base at V and 5 bases at J, with 17 bases between. CDR1 and CDR2 (germline): LGHNA, YSLEER. The CDR3 spans 16 residues. Here the CDR3 reads CASSQVGSRVGETQYF. In DNA form, the CDR3 reads TGCGCCAGCAGCCAAGTCGGCAGCCGTGTTGGGGAGACCCAGTACTTC.

This rearrangement joins TRBV7-9 to TRBJ2-2; D gene unclear. Trimming pared 5 bases from V and 1 base from J, leaving 8 bases between. Germline V gene lookup returns CDR1 SEHNR and CDR2 FQNEAQ (reference sequence). The length of the CDR3 is 14 residues. For the CDR3, the DNA is TGTGCCAGCAGCAGACGGGTGAACACCGGGGAGCTGTTTTTT. Residues: CASSRRVNTGELFF. Together with reference TRBV7-9 and TRBJ2-2, the CDR3 gives the full variable domain: DTGVSQNPRHKITKRGQNVTFRCDPISEHNRLYWYRQTLGQGPEFLTYFQNEAQLEKSRLLSDRFSAERPKGSFSTLEIQRTEQGDSAMYLCASSRRVNTGELFFGEGSRLTVL.

This clonotype came up a few times. This chain uses TRBV30 with TRBJ2-3; TRBD2 matches at 11 bases. Germline V gives CDR1 GTSNPN, CDR2 SVGIG (reference sequence). The CDR3 spans 15 residues. V gave up 0 bases and J gave up 5 bases; unmatched junction bases: 4. The CDR3, as DNA: TGTGCCTGGAGTGTACTAGCGGGGGTTCGAGATACGCAGTATTTT. Translation: CAWSVLAGVRDTQYF.

This clonotype was seen a handful of times. The chain uses TRBV28 and TRBJ2-6; D is ambiguous. The V gene lost 7 bases and the J gene lost 0 bases, with 16 bases spanning the gap. The CDR3 totals 17 residues. The V gene's germline CDR1 is MDHEN and CDR2 SYDVKM. CDR3 bases: TGTGCCAGCACCCCGGCCGAAGCGAACTCTGGGGCCAACGTCCTGACTTTC. It encodes CASTPAEANSGANVLTF. The full variable domain, completed using reference TRBV28 and TRBJ2-6, is DVKVTQSSRYLVKRTGEKVFLECVQDMDHENMFWYRQDPGLGLRLIYFSYDVKMKEKGDIPEGYSVSREKKERFSLILESASTNQTSMYLCASTPAEANSGANVLTFGAGSRLTVL.

This chain connects TRBV5-1 to TRBJ1-6; 7 nucleotides line up with TRBD1. The germline gives CDR1 SGHRS, CDR2 YFSETQ. The V segment lost 7 bases and the J segment 11 bases; nucleotides outside the gene matches: 9. The CDR3 is 13 amino acids. The CDR3 sequence is CASASTGLAPLHF. CDR3 bases: TGCGCCAGCGCCTCGACAGGGTTAGCACCCCTCCACTTT.

This clonotype was observed a few times. At one of its ends the junction is not consistent with the germline gene, which may arise from a read error. CDR3 in amino acids: CATSGLTVAGPQHF. DNA for the CDR3: TGTGCCACCAGTGGTTTGACGGTCGCCGGGCCCCAGCATTTT. The chain couples TRBV24-1 to TRBJ1-5, with no clear D. The CDR3 spans 14 residues. From germline, CDR1 is KGHDR and CDR2 SFDVKD.

This clonotype was seen at least ten times. The chain recombines TRBV10-2 with TRBJ2-3; no clear D gene. Trimming took 2 bases from V and 4 from J, leaving 1 base between them. The CDR3 runs 11 residues. Germline V gene data show CDR1 as WSHSY and CDR2 as SAAADI. The CDR3 DNA reads TGCGCCAGCAGTGAGGCAGATACGCAGTATTTT. Its translation: CASSEADTQYF.